The present entry profiles one T cell receptor beta chain with its context. Only in-frame clones appear in the TCRdb table, and some are missing; sequencing was by immunoSEQ multiplex PCR. The sample includes fewer than 200,000 clones, about 85% of them seen just once. There are 15 residues in the CDR3. Germline V gives CDR1 MNHEY, CDR2 SVGAGI. V was clipped by 6 bases and J by 1 base, with 15 bases between them. The sample originates from a study of blood T cell repertoires in COVID-19. Study-wide context: Samples of COVID-19 (acute and convalescent) were obtained from the United States, Italy and Spain.

This chain links TRBV6-5 with TRBJ1-2, with TRBD1 as a possible D gene (6 bases). Input material: peripheral blood. The sequence derives from a man between 60 and 70 years old who had recovered from COVID-19. CDR3: CASSPNRDNNYGYTF. As DNA, the CDR3 is TGTGCCAGCAGCCCCAACCGGGACAATAACTATGGCTACACCTTC.